A single sample is the source of the 26 T cell receptor beta chains below, sequenced in a study of T cell repertoires in cytomegalovirus infection. TCRdb independently ran MiXCR on the reads; one entry per CDR3 protein. The table has hundreds of thousands of distinct CDR3 sequences, roughly a sixth seen once. The sequencing sample was made of PBMCs. Receptor source: a human donor in good health (CMV status not recorded). Some clones in this sample may be carry-over from other donors' samples.

Points on this clonotype: At one of its ends the junction is not consistent with the germline gene, which may arise from a read error. The genes are TRBV6-2 or TRBV6-3 and TRBJ2-3; 8 positions match TRBD1. The V gene's germline CDR1 is MNHEY and CDR2 SVGEGT. The CDR3 covers 12 residues. DNA of the CDR3: TGCACAACACAGGGGGATGGAGATACGCAGTATTTT. Its protein is CTTQGDGDTQYF.

The V and J genes are TRBV6-6 and TRBJ1-2; maybe TRBD1 (6 bases). V lost 7 bases to trimming and J lost 3 bases, with 9 bases between them. The length of the CDR3 is 12 residues. Germline V gene lookup returns CDR1 MNHNY and CDR2 SVGAGI (reference sequence). The CDR3 region has the DNA TGTGCCAGCAAAAGGACAGACTATGGCTACACCTTC. It translates to CASKRTDYGYTF.

This clonotype was recorded a few times. This chain uses TRBV7-8 with TRBJ1-4; unclear D gene. There are 16 residues in the CDR3. With 2 bases removed from V and 5 bases from J, the gap between germline ends came to 15 bases. Per the germline V gene, CDR1 is SGHVS and CDR2 is FQNEAQ. CDR3: CASSLSSGNWNEKLFF. Here the CDR3 DNA reads TGTGCCAGCAGCTTAAGTTCAGGAAACTGGAATGAAAAACTGTTTTTT.

A few counts support this clonotype. The genes are TRBV6-5 and TRBJ1-1, with 8 positions matching TRBD1. Trimming removed 0 bases from V and 4 bases from J; junction bases left unmatched: 10. The CDR3 covers 17 residues. CDR1 and CDR2 from the germline V gene are MNHEY and SVGAGI. CDR3 coding DNA: TGTGCCAGCAGTTACTCGAAAGGATTACAGGGGGTCACTGAAGCTTTCTTT. Its protein is CASSYSKGLQGVTEAFF.

This clonotype was recorded at least ten times. The chain joins TRBV7-9 to TRBJ1-2; TRBD1 matches at 9 bases. The CDR3 has 13 amino acids. Germline V gene sequence: CDR1 SEHNR, CDR2 FQNEAQ (reference sequence). With 2 bases clipped from V and 6 bases from J, the junction kept 1 base outside the gene matches. The CDR3 DNA is TGTGCCAGCAGCTTACGACAGGGGGATGGCTACACCTTC. As protein: CASSLRQGDGYTF.

CDR3 sequence: CSASSGGTSTDTQYF. CDR3 in DNA: TGCAGTGCCTCTTCAGGGGGAACGAGCACAGATACGCAGTATTTT. The V gene is TRBV20-1, the J gene TRBJ2-3; 7 bases map to TRBD1. From germline, CDR1 is DFQATT and CDR2 SNEGSKA (reference sequence). V lost 6 bases to trimming and J lost 0 bases; unmatched junction nucleotides: 9. The CDR3 is 15 amino acids.

This clonotype was detected many times. The gene calls are TRBV4-3 and TRBJ2-7, with TRBD1 identical over 8 bases. V trimming: 1 base; J trimming: 6 bases; junction bases outside the gene matches: 5. CDR1 LGHNA and CDR2 YSLEER come from the germline V gene. The CDR3 sequence is 14 residues long. The CDR3 here is CASSQGQGRFEQYF. For the CDR3, the DNA is TGCGCCAGCAGCCAAGGACAGGGGCGGTTCGAGCAGTACTTC.

The chain combines TRBV6-5 with TRBJ1-4, with D possibly being TRBD1 (5 bases). V lost 4 bases to trimming and J lost 7 bases, with 13 bases between them. The CDR3 sequence is 14 residues long. Germline V gene lookup returns CDR1 MNHEY and CDR2 SVGAGI. The CDR3 region is CASSWDPRGEKLFF. In DNA, the CDR3 is TGTGCCAGCAGTTGGGACCCAAGAGGTGAAAAACTGTTTTTT.

This clonotype was observed at least ten times. The rearrangement links TRBV19 to TRBJ1-1; D call uncertain. Trimming shortened V by 2 bases and J by 5 bases, and 12 bases separated the two germline ends. The CDR3 totals 14 residues. Germline loops: CDR1 LNHDA, CDR2 SQIVND (reference sequence). The CDR3 protein is CASSITGDGTEAFF. CDR3 DNA sequence: TGTGCCAGTAGTATAACCGGGGATGGAACTGAAGCTTTCTTT. Looking up the rest from reference TRBV19 and TRBJ1-1 gives the full variable domain: DGGITQSPKYLFRKEGQNVTLSCEQNLNHDAMYWYRQDPGQGLRLIYYSQIVNDFQKGDIAEGYSVSREKKESFPLTVTSAQKNPTAFYLCASSITGDGTEAFFGQGTRLTVV.

This clonotype has at least ten counts. V gene TRBV19 combines with J gene TRBJ1-2; TRBD1 matches at 8 bases. The CDR3 is 16 residues long. The J segment lost 5 bases and the V segment lost 3 bases, leaving 11 bases of the junction unmatched. CDR1 and CDR2 (germline): LNHDA, SQIVND (reference sequence). The chain's CDR3 is CASSIPVQGAPYGYTF. The CDR3 DNA follows: TGTGCCAGTAGTATTCCGGTGCAGGGGGCGCCGTATGGCTACACCTTC.

This chain joins TRBV20-1 and TRBJ2-1, with 8 bases identical to TRBD2. Germline CDR1 DFQATT, CDR2 SNEGSKA (reference sequence). The CDR3 has 14 residues. Losses at the gene ends were 2 bases for V and 6 bases for J; bases not matched to a gene: 6. DNA for the CDR3: TGCAGTGCTAGAAACGGGGGGGCCGCCAATGAGCAGTTCTTC. This translates into CSARNGGAANEQFF.

The V call is TRBV20-1, the J call TRBJ1-3; perhaps TRBD1 as D (6 bases). Germline CDR1 DFQATT, CDR2 SNEGSKA (reference sequence). The V gene lost 2 bases and the J gene lost 4 bases, with 21 bases spanning the gap. The CDR3 length is 17 residues. DNA for the CDR3: TGCAGTGCTAGACCGGTACAGGGCCAGGGGTCCGGAAACACCATATATTTT. As protein: CSARPVQGQGSGNTIYF.

Many counts were recorded for this clonotype. The chain carries TRBV7-2 and TRBJ2-3; D ambiguous. In germline, CDR1 is SGHTA, CDR2 FQGNSA. Trimming cost V 1 base and J 4 bases, with 24 bases left between them. This CDR3 has 19 amino acids. The CDR3 region has the DNA TGTGCCAGCAGCTTAGTGGGTCCCGGGCCCACCCCCGCCCCAGATACGCAGTATTTT. Protein: CASSLVGPGPTPAPDTQYF.

In its sample, this clonotype was seen many times. This chain joins TRBV7-2 and TRBJ1-5; 11 bases match TRBD1. CDR1 and CDR2 from the germline V gene are SGHTA and FQGNSA. The CDR3 loop spans 15 amino acids. V lost 5 bases, J lost 6 bases, and 6 bases stayed unmatched. The CDR3 DNA is TGTGCCAGCAGCGCCGGACAGGGGGCTGTTCAGCCCCAGCATTTT. It is translated as CASSAGQGAVQPQHF.

This clonotype was observed many times. V usage is TRBV7-2 and J usage is TRBJ2-5, with D possibly matching TRBD1 (5 bases). Germline V gene sequence: CDR1 SGHTA, CDR2 FQGNSA. This CDR3 has 14 residues. V lost 1 base to trimming and J lost 3 bases, with 9 bases between them. The CDR3 DNA sequence: TGTGCCAGCAGCTTAGGGGGCCAAGAAGAGACCCAGTACTTC. It codes for CASSLGGQEETQYF.

This clonotype was detected a few times. This chain uses TRBV7-2 with TRBJ1-3; 7 nucleotides line up with TRBD1. Germline V gives CDR1 SGHTA, CDR2 FQGNSA. V gave up 6 bases and J gave up 1 base; unmatched junction bases: 3. This CDR3 contains 14 residues. CDR3 region: CASRPTGSGNTIYF. In DNA form, the CDR3 reads TGTGCCAGCAGGCCGACAGGGTCTGGAAACACCATATATTTT.

This clonotype has a count of ten or more. CDR3 sequence: CASSLWATDTQYF. In DNA form, the CDR3 reads TGTGCCAGCAGCTTATGGGCCACAGATACGCAGTATTTT. V gene TRBV7-2 combines with J gene TRBJ2-3; no firm D call. Trimming left V 2 bases short and J 2 bases short, with 5 bases between. Germline V gives CDR1 SGHTA, CDR2 FQGNSA. The CDR3 runs to 13 residues.

In its sample, this clonotype was seen a few times. CDR3: CASSLRALQETQYF. The CDR3 DNA reads TGTGCCAGCAGCTTGAGGGCCCTCCAAGAGACCCAGTACTTC. This chain links TRBV13 with TRBJ2-5; tentatively, D is TRBD2 (5 bases). Between the trimmed V and J ends, which lost 3 bases and 1 base, there was a span of 9 bases. The CDR3 consists of 14 residues. Germline lookup yields CDR1 PRHDT and CDR2 FYEKMQ (reference sequence).

This clonotype has only a few counts. This chain joins TRBV27 and TRBJ2-4; 11 bases are shared with TRBD1. The CDR3 runs to 14 residues. V shed 5 bases and J 9 bases; nucleotides not matched to a gene: 6. The germline CDR1 and CDR2 sequences are MNHEY and SMNVEV (reference sequence). The CDR3 loop reads CASSPGQGVFIQYF. As DNA, the CDR3 is TGTGCCAGCAGTCCGGGACAGGGGGTATTCATTCAGTACTTC.

This clonotype has a count of ten or more. J is TRBJ2-1 and V is TRBV7-2, with D perhaps TRBD2 (6 bases). Trimming removed 1 base from V and 2 bases from J, with 9 bases in between. The CDR3 spans 15 residues. Per the germline V gene, CDR1 is SGHTA and CDR2 is FQGNSA. CDR3 bases: TGTGCCAGCAGCTTAGGAGGAGGGACCTACAATGAGCAGTTCTTC. It translates to CASSLGGGTYNEQFF.

There are many counts of this clonotype. This chain joins TRBV12-3 or TRBV12-4 and TRBJ1-5, with D unresolved. CDR3 size: 13 residues. V lost 2 bases, J lost 7 bases, and 9 bases lay in between. CDR3 protein: CASSLTGRQPQHF. The CDR3 nucleotides are TGTGCCAGCAGTTTAACGGGTAGGCAGCCCCAGCATTTT.

The chain is built from TRBV2 and TRBJ1-2, with TRBD1 as a possible D gene (6 bases). The CDR3 is 13 residues long. Germline loops: CDR1 SNHLY, CDR2 FYNNEI. Trimming took 9 bases from V and 8 from J, leaving 19 bases between them. In DNA, the CDR3 is TGTGCCAGACAAACAGGGCCGACGGGAGGCTACACCTTC. Protein product: CARQTGPTGGYTF.

This CDR3 reads CASSPTGASIYNSPLHF. In DNA form, the CDR3 reads TGTGCCAGCAGTCCTACAGGGGCTTCAATTTATAATTCACCCCTCCACTTT. The chain couples TRBV6-1 to TRBJ1-6, with TRBD1 matching over 7 bases. Germline V CDR1 and CDR2: MNHNS, SASEGT. J was trimmed by 4 bases and V by 5 bases; bases with no gene match: 11. The CDR3 is made up of 17 amino acids.

This clonotype was seen repeatedly, ten times or more. V usage is TRBV6-2 or TRBV6-3 and J usage is TRBJ2-5, with a weak D call TRBD2 (6 bases). From germline, CDR1 is MNHEY and CDR2 SVGEGT. CDR3 length equals 13 residues. Trimming shortened V by 5 bases and J by 7 bases, and 14 bases separated the two germline ends. CDR3 in amino acids: CASSRGTVGTQYF. CDR3 sequence (DNA): TGTGCCAGCAGTCGCGGGACTGTCGGGACCCAGTACTTC.

The J gene is TRBJ2-3, the V gene TRBV4-1, with a tentative D call TRBD2 (5 bases). V dropped 5 bases and J dropped 0 bases, with 12 bases sitting between them. The CDR3 has 15 residues. The V gene's germline CDR1 is MGHRA and CDR2 YSYEKL. This chain's CDR3 is CASSNGRGSTDTQYF. In DNA form, the CDR3 reads TGCGCCAGCAGCAACGGACGGGGTAGCACAGATACGCAGTATTTT.

This chain uses TRBV20-1 with TRBJ1-2; no clear D. This CDR3 has 15 amino acids. CDR1 and CDR2 (germline): DFQATT, SNEGSKA (reference sequence). The germline V and J ends were trimmed by 0 bases and 5 bases, with 16 bases remaining between them. For the CDR3, the DNA is TGCAGTGCTAGAGATTCGGACTCACGAAAGTATGGCTACACCTTC. Residues: CSARDSDSRKYGYTF.